This is a list of T cell receptor beta chains from one sample in a study of blood T cells in healthy people across ages. TCRdb re-called the 5' RACE reads with MiXCR, one entry per CDR3 protein. The sample records some 1.4 million distinct CDR3 sequences, roughly 40% being singletons. Sequencing used blood. The receptor set was obtained from a woman aged 18-29 years in good health. The CDR3 runs from the conserved cysteine through the conserved F or W.

V gene	CDR3 protein
TRBV21-1	CASSKEGGGGNQPQHF
TRBV20-1	CSARRAGTGSTDTQYF
TRBV19	CASSPTGLAGEGTQYF
TRBV12-3/TRBV12-4	CASSPGGGVWGYTF
TRBV5-1	CASSLASGPYYGQYF
TRBV10-3	CAISADGRTDTQYF
TRBV5-1	CASSPGTGGWEQYF
TRBV6-2/TRBV6-3	CASRPDRIRNEKLFF
TRBV12-3/TRBV12-4	CASSSYTIYF
TRBV6-5	CASGAAPGETQYF
TRBV3-1	CASSQEGDSGRVNEQYF
TRBV7-9	CASSTRQGLQETQYF
TRBV7-9	CASSSKASGSPYEQYF
TRBV7-9	CASSFGWEGLEQFF
TRBV7-7	CASSFGGQSTQYF
TRBV5-1	CASSLDSGAQYGYTF
TRBV18	CASSPDFVTETQYF
TRBV7-2	CASSPYGRGIQETQYF
TRBV6-6	CASSYVGVPEQYF
TRBV10-2	CASSPRGGFNTGELFF
TRBV9	CASSPRPAGGPENIQYF
TRBV12-3/TRBV12-4	CASSLKGQGRGCTF
TRBV20-1	CSASLAGGYEQYF
TRBV7-2	CASSLGGGGAVETQYF
TRBV24-1	CATSDRGSSEQETQYF
TRBV3-1	CASSQDSALADSYGQYF
TRBV7-9	CASSFHRRAGGELFF
TRBV5-4	CASSPPGARDSPLHF
TRBV6-2/TRBV6-3	CASSQSLSGRHNEQFF
TRBV7-9	CASSLTAGFGGTEAFF
TRBV4-2	CASSPGLAEANEQYF
TRBV20-1	CSASQFGLAGPREQYF
TRBV5-6	CASTHFRDTPNEKLFF
TRBV20-1	CSVKLEDTEAFF
TRBV10-3	CATKGDRGLDGYTF
TRBV18	CASSLLTGVTYNEQYF
TRBV4-1	CASSQDGGIGELFF
TRBV5-1	CASFPGTGLEQFF
TRBV6-6	CASSYLGQGVGNTIYF